The 32 T cell receptor beta chains in this list originate from one sample, sequenced in a study of human T cells and chemical hapten exposure. Regarding time point: pre-sensitization, week 0. Treatment given: therapeutic diphenylcyclopropenone sensitization with weekly scalp DPC. MiXCR, run by TCRdb on the RACE reads, gives a single entry per CDR3 protein. The sample lists approximately 79,000 distinct CDR3 sequences, about 8.5% occurring once. The source material was whole blood, sampled in connection with sensitization to the hapten diphenylcyclopropenone (DPC). The receptors here all came from a man aged 40-49 years with alopecia areata. Some clones in this sample may be carry-over from other donors' samples.

A few counts support this clonotype. This chain links TRBV14 with TRBJ1-2; D gene unclear. Germline V gene data show CDR1 as SGHDN and CDR2 as FVKESK. The CDR3 sequence is 13 residues long. Deletions cut 1 base from V and 4 bases from J, with 7 bases between. CDR3 protein: CASSQVYSYGYTF. The CDR3, as DNA: TGTGCCAGCAGCCAAGTCTACAGCTATGGCTACACCTTC.

The chain links TRBV6-1 to TRBJ2-7; 7 bases are shared with TRBD1. The CDR3 is 13 amino acids. J was trimmed by 1 base and V by 5 bases; bases with no gene match: 2. Germline lookup yields CDR1 MNHNS and CDR2 SASEGT. Here the CDR3 reads CASSRQGSYEQYV. Written as DNA, the CDR3 is TGTGCCAGCAGTCGACAGGGATCCTACGAGCAGTACGTC.

The chain combines TRBV7-9 with TRBJ2-7; TRBD1 matches 7 bases. The CDR3 length is 13 residues. The J segment lost 2 bases and the V segment lost 6 bases, leaving 4 bases of the junction unmatched. Germline CDR1 and CDR2: SEHNR and FQNEAQ (reference sequence). The CDR3 DNA is TGTGCCAGCAGATCGGGACAGACCTACGAGCAGTACTTC. Amino acids: CASRSGQTYEQYF. Looking up the rest from reference TRBV7-9 and TRBJ2-7 gives the full variable domain: DTGVSQNPRHKITKRGQNVTFRCDPISEHNRLYWYRQTLGQGPEFLTYFQNEAQLEKSRLLSDRFSAERPKGSFSTLEIQRTEQGDSAMYLCASRSGQTYEQYFGPGTRLTVT.

In this sample, this clonotype turned up many times. This rearrangement joins TRBV29-1 to TRBJ1-1, with D unclear. Per the germline V gene, CDR1 is SQVTM and CDR2 is ANQGSEA. The CDR3 length is 10 residues. The germline V and J ends were trimmed by 4 bases and 7 bases, with 7 bases remaining between them. The CDR3 loop reads CSVATGEAFF. CDR3 coding DNA: TGCAGCGTTGCGACGGGTGAAGCTTTCTTT.

The chain employs TRBV5-1 and TRBJ2-3; 12 bases line up with TRBD2. Germline V gives CDR1 SGHRS, CDR2 YFSETQ. V was pared by 3 bases and J by 6 bases, with 11 bases of the junction left unmatched. This CDR3 contains 17 residues. DNA for the CDR3: TGCGCCAGCAGCTACGGACTAGCGGGATACACGGGGGATACGCAGTATTTT. Translating gives CASSYGLAGYTGDTQYF.

This clonotype showed up many times. The chain joins TRBV6-6 to TRBJ2-1, with D tentatively TRBD1 (5 bases). Germline V lookup: CDR1 MNHNY, CDR2 SVGAGI (reference sequence). Trimming shortened V by 2 bases and J by 10 bases, and 9 bases separated the two germline ends. This CDR3 region has 12 residues. The CDR3 reads CASSYVGPEQFF. The CDR3 coding sequence is TGTGCCAGCAGTTACGTGGGGCCGGAGCAGTTCTTC.

This clonotype was picked up a small number of times. The V call is TRBV6-1, the J call TRBJ2-7, with D unresolved. The CDR3 contains 13 residues. V was trimmed by 1 base and J by 5 bases, leaving 9 bases between them. Germline CDR1 is MNHNS and CDR2 is SASEGT. CDR3 protein: CASSEVPRDEQYV. CDR3 nucleotide sequence: TGTGCCAGCAGTGAAGTCCCCCGAGACGAGCAGTACGTC.

The sample holds many counts of this clonotype. The V and J genes are TRBV7-2 and TRBJ1-1, with D tentatively TRBD1 (5 bases). Germline assignment: CDR1 SGHTA and CDR2 FQGNSA. The CDR3 extends over 13 amino acids. With 1 base removed from V and 6 bases from J, the gap between germline ends came to 9 bases. CDR3: CASSLEWGSEAFF. Written as DNA, the CDR3 is TGTGCCAGCAGCTTAGAATGGGGCTCTGAAGCTTTCTTT.

This clonotype was seen at least ten times. The chain uses TRBV19 and TRBJ1-2, with TRBD1 identical over 8 bases. This CDR3 has 15 residues. J lost 1 base, V lost 7 bases, and 8 bases had no gene match. Germline lookup yields CDR1 LNHDA and CDR2 SQIVND (reference sequence). The CDR3 DNA reads as TGTGCCAGTAACCCAGGGGGCCTCGTTAACTATGGCTACACCTTC. Its translation is CASNPGGLVNYGYTF.

This clonotype was detected ten times or more. The rearrangement links TRBV2 to TRBJ2-1; TRBD2 matches 14 bases. V lost 2 bases to trimming and J lost 0 bases; unmatched junction nucleotides: 3. The CDR3 has 18 residues. Germline-derived CDR1 and CDR2 are SNHLY and FYNNEI. CDR3 nucleotide sequence: TGTGCCAGCAGTGAATTGGGGACTAGCGGGAGCTCCTACAATGAGCAGTTCTTC. Translated, it gives CASSELGTSGSSYNEQFF.

Concerning this clonotype itself: The junction differs from germline at one of its ends, possibly a read error. V and J are TRBV27 and TRBJ2-1; 14 nucleotides align to TRBD2. Germline V gene lookup returns CDR1 MNHEY and CDR2 SMNVEV (reference sequence). This CDR3 has 15 amino acids. CDR3 amino acids: CASSLSIGLAGGLVF. The CDR3 nucleotides read TGTGCCAGCAGTTTATCGATTGGACTAGCGGGAGGATTGGTCTTC.

This clonotype appeared a few times. The CDR3 DNA sequence: TGTGCCAGCTCACTGGTAGACTACCTGGCCCATGAGCAGTTCTTC. This codes for CASSLVDYLAHEQFF. V and J are TRBV18 and TRBJ2-1, with a weak D call TRBD2 (5 bases). There are 15 residues in the CDR3. Deletions cut 4 bases from V and 8 bases from J, with 18 bases between. Germline lookup yields CDR1 KGHSH and CDR2 LQKENI.

V usage is TRBV6-6 and J usage is TRBJ2-7, with a possible D match to TRBD1 (5 bases). The V gene lost 6 bases and the J gene lost 4 bases, with 19 bases spanning the gap. Germline-derived CDR1 and CDR2 are MNHNY and SVGAGI (reference sequence). The CDR3 sequence is 15 residues long. CDR3 DNA: TGTGCCAGCAGACGTACGTCAAAAGGGGAATACGAGCAGTACTTC. It specifies CASRRTSKGEYEQYF.

This clonotype was picked up many times. The V and J genes are TRBV5-4 and TRBJ2-5; 11 bases agree with TRBD2. V dropped 1 base and J dropped 4; count of bases not matched to a gene: 0. CDR3 length: 14 amino acids. Germline assignment: CDR1 SGHNT and CDR2 YYREEE (reference sequence). DNA for the CDR3: TGTGCCAGCAGCTTGCTAGCGGGAGGAGAGACCCAGTACTTC. Protein sequence: CASSLLAGGETQYF.

In its sample, this clonotype was seen a few times. The rearrangement joins TRBV6-2 or TRBV6-3 to TRBJ2-1; no reliable D call. In germline, CDR1 is MNHEY, CDR2 SVGEGT. V lost 4 bases and J lost 6, with 7 bases in between. CDR3 length: 12 residues. The chain's CDR3 is CASSSRPNEQFF. The CDR3 DNA is TGTGCCAGCAGTTCAAGGCCCAATGAGCAGTTCTTC.

As for this clonotype: One base away lies a much larger clone, so this may be a sequencing read error. The chain employs TRBV4-2 and TRBJ2-7; the D call may be TRBD1 or TRBD2 (5 bases each). CDR1 LGHNA and CDR2 YNFKEQ come from the germline V gene. This CDR3 comprises 13 residues. CDR3 loop: CASGQDEGYEQYF. The CDR3 nucleotides read TGTGCCAGCGGCCAAGATGAGGGGTACGAGCAGTACTTC.

At least ten counts were recorded for this clonotype. The chain combines TRBV7-2 with TRBJ2-2; D is unclear. Trimming took 1 base from V and 1 from J, leaving 4 bases between them. CDR1 and CDR2 from the germline V gene are SGHTA and FQGNSA. The length of the CDR3 is 14 residues. The CDR3 reads CASSLEVNTGELFF. In nucleotides, the CDR3 is TGTGCCAGCAGCTTAGAAGTGAACACCGGGGAGCTGTTTTTT. Drawing the rest from reference TRBV7-2 and TRBJ2-2, the complete variable domain is GAGVSQSPSNKVTEKGKDVELRCDPISGHTALYWYRQSLGQGLEFLIYFQGNSAPDKSGLPSDRFSAERTGGSVSTLTIQRTQQEDSAVYLCASSLEVNTGELFFGEGSRLTVL.

This clonotype occurred a few times. This chain uses TRBV20-1 with TRBJ1-4, with a weak D call TRBD1 (5 bases). Deletions cut 4 bases from V and 6 bases from J, with 15 bases between. CDR3 length: 14 amino acids. The germline CDR1 and CDR2 sequences are DFQATT and SNEGSKA (reference sequence). The CDR3 sequence is CSAKGRGKDEKLFF. CDR3 bases: TGCAGTGCTAAGGGAAGGGGAAAGGATGAAAAACTGTTTTTT.

Many counts were recorded for this clonotype. J is TRBJ1-2 and V is TRBV6-5; TRBD1 might be the D (6 bases). Trimming shortened V by 7 bases and J by 4 bases, and 16 bases separated the two germline ends. Germline CDR1 and CDR2: MNHEY and SVGAGI. This CDR3 has 14 residues. CDR3 in DNA: TGTGCCAGCACCCCAGGGGAGCTAGGCTATGGCTACACCTTC. Translated, it gives CASTPGELGYGYTF.

V is TRBV12-3 or TRBV12-4 and J is TRBJ2-5; possible D gene TRBD2, 5 bases. CDR3 length: 15 amino acids. V lost 1 base and J lost 0, with 9 bases in between. The CDR3 spells CASSLGWEYQETQYF. For the CDR3, the DNA is TGTGCCAGCAGTTTAGGGTGGGAGTACCAAGAGACCCAGTACTTC.

This clonotype has ten or more counts. The CDR3 DNA follows: TGTGCCAGCAGCTTAGGGACTAGCGTTGCCAAAAACATTCAGTACTTC. It translates to CASSLGTSVAKNIQYF. This chain uses TRBV7-2 with TRBJ2-4; TRBD2 agrees at 9 bases. Trimming removed 1 base from V and 1 base from J; junction bases left unmatched: 2. The CDR3 has 16 amino acids. Germline loops: CDR1 SGHTA, CDR2 FQGNSA.

This clonotype was observed at least ten times. The J gene is TRBJ2-1, the V gene TRBV11-3; maybe TRBD2 (5 bases). V was clipped by 3 bases and J by 8 bases, with 20 bases between them. Germline V gene data show CDR1 as SGHNT and CDR2 as YENEEA. This CDR3 comprises 16 residues. The CDR3 is CASSLVGSASFYEQFF. The CDR3 nucleotides read TGTGCCAGCAGCTTGGTGGGGAGCGCCAGCTTTTATGAGCAGTTCTTC.

This clonotype was observed many times. V usage is TRBV10-3 and J usage is TRBJ1-2; D is perhaps TRBD1 (5 bases). Germline CDR1 and CDR2: ENHRY and SYGVKD. The germline V and J ends were trimmed by 4 bases and 4 bases, with 13 bases remaining between them. The CDR3 loop spans 14 amino acids. CDR3 loop: CAISAPGSGYGYTF. For the CDR3, the DNA is TGTGCCATCAGTGCTCCAGGGAGCGGCTATGGCTACACCTTC.

This clonotype is medium-sized within its sample. This chain uses TRBV6-2 or TRBV6-3 with TRBJ2-3; the D gene is possibly TRBD2 (5 bases). CDR1 MNHEY and CDR2 SVGEGT come from the germline V gene. Deletions cut 8 bases from V and 5 bases from J, with 14 bases between. CDR3 size: 13 residues. CDR3 bases: TGTGCCAGCGGCGCCCTACTAGGAGATACGCAGTATTTT. This codes for CASGALLGDTQYF.

The V call is TRBV7-2, the J call TRBJ2-7; D may be TRBD2 (6 bases). V lost 5 bases to trimming and J lost 3 bases, with 17 bases between them. The length of the CDR3 is 15 residues. From germline, CDR1 is SGHTA and CDR2 FQGNSA. In nucleotides, the CDR3 is TGTGCCAGCAGCCCCAGGGTGGGGACTGGCTACGAGCAGTACTTC. Translating it yields CASSPRVGTGYEQYF.

The chain is built from TRBV12-3 or TRBV12-4 and TRBJ2-5, with TRBD2 matching over 8 bases. This CDR3 has 13 residues. With 4 bases clipped from V and 6 bases from J, the junction kept 4 bases outside the gene matches. The DNA of the CDR3 is TGTGCCAGCAGTTCGGGAGGGGTTAAGACCCAGTACTTC. Its translation is CASSSGGVKTQYF.

V gene TRBV4-1 combines with J gene TRBJ1-1; D is undetermined. There are 12 residues in the CDR3. V lost 5 bases and J lost 4, with 8 bases in between. The germline CDR1 and CDR2 sequences are MGHRA and YSYEKL. The CDR3 DNA reads as TGCGCCAGCAGCTCCACAGTCACTGAAGCTTTCTTT. It specifies CASSSTVTEAFF.

This clonotype was picked up a small number of times. This rearrangement joins TRBV6-7 to TRBJ2-7; D uncertain. TRBV6-7 is marked as an open reading frame, function uncertain. The CDR3 contains 11 residues. The V end was cut by 4 bases, the J end by 2 bases, with 3 bases between. The chain's CDR3 is CASSFPYEQYV. The CDR3 DNA reads as TGTGCCAGCAGTTTCCCCTACGAGCAGTACGTC.

There are many counts of this clonotype. The CDR3 loop reads CSASWRSGNQPQHF. The CDR3 DNA sequence: TGCAGTGCTAGCTGGAGGAGTGGCAATCAGCCCCAGCATTTT. The rearrangement links TRBV20-1 to TRBJ1-5; D is ambiguous. The length of the CDR3 is 14 residues. CDR1 DFQATT and CDR2 SNEGSKA come from the germline V gene (reference sequence). The germline V and J ends were trimmed by 3 bases and 2 bases, with 11 bases remaining between them.

This chain connects TRBV6-5 to TRBJ2-6; possible D gene TRBD1, 5 bases. V lost 6 bases to trimming and J lost 4 bases, with 25 bases between them. The CDR3 length is 19 residues. Per the germline V gene, CDR1 is MNHEY and CDR2 is SVGAGI. CDR3 nucleotide sequence: TGTGCCAGCAGACCACTTGACAGAACTGTACCTCTGGGGGCCAACGTCCTGACTTTC. This translates into CASRPLDRTVPLGANVLTF.

Remarks on this clonotype: A much more abundant neighbour one base away suggests this may be a read error. This chain links TRBV3-1 with TRBJ1-2; 7 bases are shared with TRBD1. From germline, CDR1 is LGHDT and CDR2 YNNKEL (reference sequence). The CDR3 length is 15 residues. The CDR3 nucleotides read TGTGCCAGCAGCCAAGGGGCAGGGGGAACCTATGGCCACACCTTC. It codes for CASSQGAGGTYGHTF.

This clonotype was recorded many times. The V gene is TRBV5-1, the J gene TRBJ1-5; D possibly corresponds to TRBD1 (5 bases). Germline-derived CDR1 and CDR2 are SGHRS and YFSETQ. V lost 0 bases and J 7 bases, leaving 11 bases between the germline ends. CDR3 size: 14 residues. CDR3 nucleotide sequence: TGCGCCAGCAGCTTGGTTGGGGGAGACCAGCCCCAGCATTTT. Amino acid sequence: CASSLVGGDQPQHF.